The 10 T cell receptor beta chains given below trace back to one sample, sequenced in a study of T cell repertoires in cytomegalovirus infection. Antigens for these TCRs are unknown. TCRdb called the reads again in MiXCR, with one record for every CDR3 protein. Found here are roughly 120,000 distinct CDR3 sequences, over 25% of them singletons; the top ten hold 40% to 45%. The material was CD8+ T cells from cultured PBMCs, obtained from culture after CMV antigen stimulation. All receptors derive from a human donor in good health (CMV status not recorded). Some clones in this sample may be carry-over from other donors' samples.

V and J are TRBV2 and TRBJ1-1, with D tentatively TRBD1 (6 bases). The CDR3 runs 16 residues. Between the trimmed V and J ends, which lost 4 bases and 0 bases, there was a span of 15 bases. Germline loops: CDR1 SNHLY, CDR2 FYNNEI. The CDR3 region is CASSGRQEKMNTEAFF. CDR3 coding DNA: TGTGCCAGCAGTGGCCGACAGGAAAAGATGAACACTGAAGCTTTCTTT.

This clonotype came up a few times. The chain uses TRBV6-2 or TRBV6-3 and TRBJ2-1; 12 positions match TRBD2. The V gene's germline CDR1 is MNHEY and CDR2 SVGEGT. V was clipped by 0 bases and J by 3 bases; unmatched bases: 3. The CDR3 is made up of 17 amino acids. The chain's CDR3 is CASSYSTSGGYYNEQFF. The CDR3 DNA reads TGTGCCAGCAGTTACTCCACTAGCGGGGGGTACTACAATGAGCAGTTCTTC.

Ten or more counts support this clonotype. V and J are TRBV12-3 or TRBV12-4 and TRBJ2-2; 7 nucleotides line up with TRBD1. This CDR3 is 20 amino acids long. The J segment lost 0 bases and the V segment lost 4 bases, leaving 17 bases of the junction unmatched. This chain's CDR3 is CASSSPWTGSGAANTGELFF. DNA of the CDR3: TGTGCCAGCAGTTCTCCCTGGACAGGCAGCGGTGCTGCGAACACCGGGGAGCTGTTTTTT.

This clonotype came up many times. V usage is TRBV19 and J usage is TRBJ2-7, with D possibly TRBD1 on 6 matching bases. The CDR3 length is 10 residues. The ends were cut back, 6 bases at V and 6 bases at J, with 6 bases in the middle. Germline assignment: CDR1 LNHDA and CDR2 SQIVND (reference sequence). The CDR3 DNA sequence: TGTGCCAGTAGACAGGGCGAGCAGTACTTC. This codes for CASRQGEQYF.

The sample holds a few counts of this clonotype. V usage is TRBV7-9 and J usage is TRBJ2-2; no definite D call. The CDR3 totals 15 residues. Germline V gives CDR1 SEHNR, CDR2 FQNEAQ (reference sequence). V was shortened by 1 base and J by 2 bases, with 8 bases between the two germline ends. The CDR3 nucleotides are TGTGCCAGCAGCTTAGGCCAATTCAACACCGGGGAGCTGTTTTTT. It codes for CASSLGQFNTGELFF.

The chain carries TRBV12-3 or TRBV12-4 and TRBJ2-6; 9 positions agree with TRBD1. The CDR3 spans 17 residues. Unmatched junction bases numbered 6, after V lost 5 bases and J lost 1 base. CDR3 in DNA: TGTGCCAGCAGTCGGGACAGGGAGGGGTCTGGGGCCAACGTCCTGACTTTC. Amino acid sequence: CASSRDREGSGANVLTF.

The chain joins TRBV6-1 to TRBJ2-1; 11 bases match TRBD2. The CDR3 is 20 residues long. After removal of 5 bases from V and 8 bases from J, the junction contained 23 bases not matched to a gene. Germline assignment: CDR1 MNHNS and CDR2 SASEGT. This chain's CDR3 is CASSSFPPSGGPGGGDEQFF. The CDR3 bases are TGTGCCAGCAGTTCCTTCCCCCCTAGCGGGGGGCCTGGAGGGGGGGATGAGCAGTTCTTC.

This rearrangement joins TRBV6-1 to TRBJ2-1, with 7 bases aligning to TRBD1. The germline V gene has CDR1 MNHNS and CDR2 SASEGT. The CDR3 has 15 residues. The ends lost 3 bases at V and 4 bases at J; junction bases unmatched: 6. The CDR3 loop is CASSDGTAAYNEQFF. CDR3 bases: TGTGCCAGCAGTGACGGGACAGCTGCTTACAATGAGCAGTTCTTC.

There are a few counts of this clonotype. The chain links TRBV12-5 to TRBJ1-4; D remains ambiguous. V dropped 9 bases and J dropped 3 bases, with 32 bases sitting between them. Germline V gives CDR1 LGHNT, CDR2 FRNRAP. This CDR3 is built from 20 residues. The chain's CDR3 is CARSGGGPLYSRPPNEKLFF. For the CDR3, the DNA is TGTGCTAGGTCGGGAGGAGGACCTCTCTACTCCCGCCCCCCTAATGAAAAACTGTTTTTT.

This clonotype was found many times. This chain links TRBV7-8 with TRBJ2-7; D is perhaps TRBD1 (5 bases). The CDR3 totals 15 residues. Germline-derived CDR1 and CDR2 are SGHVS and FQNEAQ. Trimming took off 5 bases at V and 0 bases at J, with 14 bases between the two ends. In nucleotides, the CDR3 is TGTGCCAGCAGCCTAATGTATGACAGCTCCTACGAGCAGTACTTC. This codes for CASSLMYDSSYEQYF.